One sample yielded the 12 T cell receptor beta chains listed below, sequenced in a study of T-cell reconstitution after alpha-beta-depleted transplantation in children. Unique molecular identifiers tagged the TCRbeta library. Via MiXCR, TCRdb re-called the PCR reads, giving one row per CDR3 protein. The data hold roughly 570,000 distinct CDR3 sequences, with over 25% observed a single time. Sample: PBMCs, taken before TCRalphabeta/CD19-depleted stem cell transplant. These receptors were taken from a boy younger than two with Wiskott-Aldrich syndrome, due to receive a stem cell transplant.

This clonotype was counted only a few times. The chain couples TRBV20-1 to TRBJ1-6; weak D call: TRBD1 (5 bases). Per the germline V gene, CDR1 is DFQATT and CDR2 is SNEGSKA (reference sequence). The CDR3 sequence is 14 residues long. The V end was cut by 6 bases, the J end by 5 bases, with 14 bases between. The CDR3: CSAKGTLNNSPLHF. The CDR3 DNA is TGCAGTGCCAAGGGGACCCTCAATAATTCACCCCTCCACTTT.

The chain is built from TRBV20-1 and TRBJ1-5, with 8 bases lining up with TRBD1. There are 15 residues in the CDR3. Germline V CDR1 and CDR2: DFQATT, SNEGSKA (reference sequence). The V gene end was trimmed by 6 bases and the J gene end by 1 base; junction bases not matched to a gene: 8. DNA of the CDR3: TGCAGTGCCCAGAGACAGGGGCCCAGCAATCAGCCCCAGCATTTT. Translating gives CSAQRQGPSNQPQHF.

J is TRBJ2-1 and V is TRBV27; the match to TRBD2 covers 15 bases. V was pared by 4 bases and J by 5 bases, with 9 bases of the junction left unmatched. Germline lookup yields CDR1 MNHEY and CDR2 SMNVEV (reference sequence). The CDR3 totals 18 residues. This CDR3 is CASSSRGLAGGRNNEQFF. CDR3 sequence (DNA): TGTGCCAGCAGTTCAAGGGGACTAGCGGGAGGTAGGAACAATGAGCAGTTCTTC.

This clonotype was detected a few times. The genes are TRBV3-1 and TRBJ2-3; TRBD1 or TRBD2 may be the D gene (5 bases each). The CDR3 has 17 residues. From germline, CDR1 is LGHDT and CDR2 YNNKEL (reference sequence). V was clipped by 1 base and J by 9 bases, with 23 bases between them. The DNA for the CDR3 is TGTGCCAGCAGCCAAGGCCTCTGGGGGTCGGGCCAAGGGACGCAGTATTTT. Amino acids: CASSQGLWGSGQGTQYF.

This clonotype came up a few times. V and J are TRBV20-1 and TRBJ2-2; D is undetermined. The CDR3 loop spans 14 amino acids. Between the trimmed V and J ends, which lost 1 base and 1 base, there was a span of 7 bases. Germline V gene sequence: CDR1 DFQATT, CDR2 SNEGSKA (reference sequence). The CDR3 sequence: CSARGQQNTGELFF. In DNA form, the CDR3 reads TGCAGTGCTAGAGGCCAGCAGAACACCGGGGAGCTGTTTTTT.

This clonotype was counted between two and nine times. The chain recombines TRBV5-1 with TRBJ2-1; unclear D gene. The CDR3 consists of 15 residues. Germline V lookup: CDR1 SGHRS, CDR2 YFSETQ. V lost 0 bases, J lost 4 bases, and 11 bases lay in between. The CDR3 region is CASSLETETYNEQFF. CDR3 sequence (DNA): TGCGCCAGCAGCTTGGAGACGGAGACATACAATGAGCAGTTCTTC.

This clonotype was observed a few times. The chain carries TRBV20-1 and TRBJ2-3, with TRBD1 as a possible D gene (6 bases). Germline CDR1 DFQATT, CDR2 SNEGSKA (reference sequence). The CDR3 has 14 residues. V was cut by 7 bases and J by 0 bases, with 14 bases left in between. The CDR3 sequence is CSVEGVRSTDTQYF. DNA of the CDR3: TGCAGTGTTGAGGGGGTCCGGAGCACAGATACGCAGTATTTT.

This clonotype was found a few times. V and J are TRBV5-1 and TRBJ2-5; 9 nucleotides line up with TRBD1. The CDR3 contains 16 residues. V dropped 3 bases and J dropped 3; count of bases not matched to a gene: 9. The germline V gene has CDR1 SGHRS and CDR2 YFSETQ. CDR3 coding DNA: TGCGCCAGCAGCTCGGGGACAGGGTTTAGTGAAGAGACCCAGTACTTC. This encodes CASSSGTGFSEETQYF.

The CDR3 DNA sequence: TGTGCCAGCAGCTTGGGGACAGGGAAGAACGAGCAGTACTTC. This encodes CASSLGTGKNEQYF. The rearrangement uses TRBV5-4 and TRBJ2-7; 8 bases align to TRBD1. Trimming removed 0 bases from V and 5 bases from J; junction bases left unmatched: 4. Germline V gene data show CDR1 as SGHNT and CDR2 as YYREEE (reference sequence). The CDR3 is 14 amino acids. Together with reference TRBV5-4 and TRBJ2-7, the CDR3 gives the full variable domain: ETGVTQSPTHLIKTRGQQVTLRCSSQSGHNTVSWYQQALGQGPQFIFQYYREEENGRGNFPPRFSGLQFPNYSSELNVNALELDDSALYLCASSLGTGKNEQYFGPGTRLTVT.

This clonotype was detected only a few times. The chain employs TRBV12-3 or TRBV12-4 and TRBJ1-5, with D maybe TRBD1 (5 bases). CDR3 length: 15 amino acids. V was pared by 8 bases and J by 0 bases, with 14 bases between. CDR3 sequence (DNA): TGTGCCAGCCAAGGGGCAGGGAGTAGCAATCAGCCCCAGCATTTT. This encodes CASQGAGSSNQPQHF.

This clonotype came up many times. The chain carries TRBV7-3 and TRBJ2-1; 12 bases line up with TRBD2. The V and J ends lost 6 bases and 2 bases, in that order; junction bases with no gene match: 5. The CDR3 extends over 16 amino acids. Germline CDR1 reads SGHTA; CDR2 reads FQGTGA. Here the CDR3 reads CASSPLAGGPYNEQFF. DNA for the CDR3: TGTGCCAGCAGTCCGCTAGCGGGAGGGCCCTACAATGAGCAGTTCTTC.

This clonotype was seen once. The chain carries TRBV5-1 and TRBJ2-1; a possible D gene is TRBD2 (5 bases). V gave up 2 bases and J gave up 3 bases, with 12 bases separating them. The CDR3 contains 15 residues. Germline CDR1 is SGHRS and CDR2 is YFSETQ. DNA of the CDR3: TGCGCCAGCAGCTTATTACTAGTTCGCTACAATGAGCAGTTCTTC. Amino acid sequence: CASSLLLVRYNEQFF.